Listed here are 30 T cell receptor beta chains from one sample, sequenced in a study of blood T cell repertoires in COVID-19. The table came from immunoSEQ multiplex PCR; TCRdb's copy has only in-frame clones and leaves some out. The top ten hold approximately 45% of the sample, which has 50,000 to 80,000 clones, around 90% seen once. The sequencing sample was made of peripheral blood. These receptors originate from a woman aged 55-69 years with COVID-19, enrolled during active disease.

CDR3 amino acids: CASSQDFRGGTDTQYF. CDR3 coding DNA: TGCGCCAGCAGCCAAGATTTCCGGGGGGGCACAGATACGCAGTATTTT. The chain has TRBV4-3 and TRBJ2-3, with 7 bases lining up with TRBD2. The J segment lost 1 base and the V segment lost 0 bases, leaving 4 bases of the junction unmatched. From germline, CDR1 is LGHNA and CDR2 YSLEER. There are 16 residues in the CDR3.

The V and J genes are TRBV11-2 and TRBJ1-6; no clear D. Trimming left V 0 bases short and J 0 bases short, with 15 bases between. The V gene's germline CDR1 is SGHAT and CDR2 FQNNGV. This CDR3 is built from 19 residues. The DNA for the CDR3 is TGTGCCAGCAGCTTAGATCAGGCGGGCAGCAGCTCCTATAATTCACCCCTCCACTTT. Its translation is CASSLDQAGSSSYNSPLHF.

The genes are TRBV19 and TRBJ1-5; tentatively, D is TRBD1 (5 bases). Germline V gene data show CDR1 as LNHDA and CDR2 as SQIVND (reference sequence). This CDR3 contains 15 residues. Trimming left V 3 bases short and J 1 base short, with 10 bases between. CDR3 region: CASSMWQGSNQPQHF. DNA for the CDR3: TGTGCCAGTAGTATGTGGCAGGGAAGCAATCAGCCCCAGCATTTT.

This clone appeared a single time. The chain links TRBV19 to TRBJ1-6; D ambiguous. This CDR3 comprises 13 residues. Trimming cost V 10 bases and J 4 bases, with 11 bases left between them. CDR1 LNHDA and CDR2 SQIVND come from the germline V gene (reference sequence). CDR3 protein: CATNPGYNSPLHF. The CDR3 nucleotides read TGTGCCACAAACCCGGGTTATAATTCACCCCTCCACTTT.

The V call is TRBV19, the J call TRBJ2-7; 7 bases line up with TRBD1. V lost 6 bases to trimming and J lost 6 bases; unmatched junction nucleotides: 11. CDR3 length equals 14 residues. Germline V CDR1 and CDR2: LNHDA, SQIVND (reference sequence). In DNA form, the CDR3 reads TGTGCCAGTAGCAAGATCGACAGGGATTTCGAGCAGTACTTC. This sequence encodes CASSKIDRDFEQYF.

The CDR3 coding sequence is TGTGCCTGGAGTTTCCGGGACAGAAGGACTGAAGCTTTCTTT. Residues: CAWSFRDRRTEAFF. V usage is TRBV30 and J usage is TRBJ1-1; 7 bases map to TRBD1. J lost 5 bases, V lost 2 bases, and 8 bases had no gene match. Per the germline V gene, CDR1 is GTSNPN and CDR2 is SVGIG (reference sequence). The CDR3 is made up of 14 amino acids.

The chain's CDR3 is CAASGGASYGYTF. The CDR3 DNA reads TGTGCCGCATCAGGGGGCGCATCCTATGGCTACACCTTC. This chain joins TRBV10-3 and TRBJ1-2; 8 nucleotides align to TRBD1. Germline values: CDR1 ENHRY, CDR2 SYGVKD. This CDR3 has 13 residues. The trim removed 11 bases at V and 4 bases at J, leaving 9 bases unmatched.

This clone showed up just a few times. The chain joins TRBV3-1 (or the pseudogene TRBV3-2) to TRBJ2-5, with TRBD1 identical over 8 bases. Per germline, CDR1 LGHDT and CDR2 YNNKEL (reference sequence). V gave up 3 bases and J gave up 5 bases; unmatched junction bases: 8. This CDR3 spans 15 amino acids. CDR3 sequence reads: CASSHESTGVETQYF. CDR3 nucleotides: TGTGCCAGCAGCCATGAATCGACAGGGGTCGAGACCCAGTACTTC.

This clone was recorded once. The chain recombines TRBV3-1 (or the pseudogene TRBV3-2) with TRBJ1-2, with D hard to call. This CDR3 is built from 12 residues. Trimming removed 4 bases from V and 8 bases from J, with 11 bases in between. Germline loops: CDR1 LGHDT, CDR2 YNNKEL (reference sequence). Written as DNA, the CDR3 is TGTGCCAGCAGCCTGGACTGGGGAGGCTACACCTTC. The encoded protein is CASSLDWGGYTF.

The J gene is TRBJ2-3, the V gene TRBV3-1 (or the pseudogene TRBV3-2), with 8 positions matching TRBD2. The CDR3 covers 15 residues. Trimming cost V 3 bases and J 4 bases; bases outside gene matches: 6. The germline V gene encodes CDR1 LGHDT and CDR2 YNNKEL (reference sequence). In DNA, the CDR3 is TGTGCCAGCAGCCACACGGGAGGGCCCTCAGATACGCAGTATTTT. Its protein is CASSHTGGPSDTQYF.

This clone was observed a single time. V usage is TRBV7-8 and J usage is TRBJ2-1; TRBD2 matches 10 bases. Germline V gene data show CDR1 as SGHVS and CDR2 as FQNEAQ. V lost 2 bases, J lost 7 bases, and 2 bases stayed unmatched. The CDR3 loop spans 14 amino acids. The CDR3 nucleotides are TGTGCCAGCAGCTTATTAGCGGGGGGTAATGAGCAGTTCTTC. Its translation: CASSLLAGGNEQFF.

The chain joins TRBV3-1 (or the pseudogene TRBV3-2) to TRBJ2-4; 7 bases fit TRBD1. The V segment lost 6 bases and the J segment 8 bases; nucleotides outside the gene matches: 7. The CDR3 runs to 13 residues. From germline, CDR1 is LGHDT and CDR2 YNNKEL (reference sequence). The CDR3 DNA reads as TGTGCCAGCAGACCGACAGGGTCTGACATTCAGTACTTC. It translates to CASRPTGSDIQYF.

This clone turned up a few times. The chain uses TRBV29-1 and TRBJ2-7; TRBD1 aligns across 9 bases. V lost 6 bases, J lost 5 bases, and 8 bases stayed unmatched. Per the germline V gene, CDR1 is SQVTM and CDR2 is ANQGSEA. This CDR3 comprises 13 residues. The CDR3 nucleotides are TGCAGCGTCACCGGGACAGGGAGGAACGAGCAGTACTTC. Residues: CSVTGTGRNEQYF.

CDR3 sequence: CASSKGQGSPGELFF. The CDR3 DNA sequence: TGTGCCAGCAGCAAAGGACAGGGTTCGCCCGGGGAGCTGTTTTTT. The chain employs TRBV7-2 and TRBJ2-2; 8 bases map to TRBD1. This CDR3 has 15 amino acids. Losses at the gene ends were 5 bases for V and 6 bases for J; bases not matched to a gene: 8. Germline lookup yields CDR1 SGHTA and CDR2 FQGNSA.

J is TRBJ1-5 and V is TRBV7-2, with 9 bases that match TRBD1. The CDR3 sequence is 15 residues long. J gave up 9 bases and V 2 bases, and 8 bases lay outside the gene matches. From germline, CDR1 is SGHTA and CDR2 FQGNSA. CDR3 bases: TGTGCCAGCAGCTTAACCGACAGGGGGAGAGGGCCCCAGCATTTT. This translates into CASSLTDRGRGPQHF.

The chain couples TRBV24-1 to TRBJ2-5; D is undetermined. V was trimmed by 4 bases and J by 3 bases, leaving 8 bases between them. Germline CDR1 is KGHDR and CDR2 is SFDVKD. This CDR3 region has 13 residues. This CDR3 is CATSEREKETQYF. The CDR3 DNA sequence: TGTGCCACCAGTGAGAGAGAAAAAGAGACCCAGTACTTC.

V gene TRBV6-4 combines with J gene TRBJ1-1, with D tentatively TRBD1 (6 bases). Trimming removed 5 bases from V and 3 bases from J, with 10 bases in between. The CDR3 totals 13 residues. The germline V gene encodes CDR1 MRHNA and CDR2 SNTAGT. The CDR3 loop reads CASSLSGDTEAFF. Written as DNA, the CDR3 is TGTGCCAGCAGTCTTTCAGGGGACACTGAAGCTTTCTTT.

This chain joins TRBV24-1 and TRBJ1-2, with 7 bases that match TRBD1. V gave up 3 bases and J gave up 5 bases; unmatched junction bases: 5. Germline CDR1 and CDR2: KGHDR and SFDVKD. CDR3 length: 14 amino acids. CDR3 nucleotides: TGTGCCACCAGTGATATAGCCAGGGGGTATGGCTACACCTTC. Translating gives CATSDIARGYGYTF.

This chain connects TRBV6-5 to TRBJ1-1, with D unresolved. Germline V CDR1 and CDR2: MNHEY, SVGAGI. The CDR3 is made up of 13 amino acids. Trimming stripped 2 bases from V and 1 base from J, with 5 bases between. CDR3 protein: CASSYNRNTEAFF. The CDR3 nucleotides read TGTGCCAGCAGTTACAATAGGAACACTGAAGCTTTCTTT.

As DNA, the CDR3 is TGCGCCAGCAGCTCCGGACAGGGGGGGACCCCTTTGTTCTTC. Encoded protein: CASSSGQGGTPLFF. The gene calls are TRBV5-1 and TRBJ2-1; TRBD1 agrees at 10 bases. With V trimmed by 3 bases and J by 15 bases, 12 bases remained unmatched. Germline values: CDR1 SGHRS, CDR2 YFSETQ. The CDR3 extends over 14 amino acids.

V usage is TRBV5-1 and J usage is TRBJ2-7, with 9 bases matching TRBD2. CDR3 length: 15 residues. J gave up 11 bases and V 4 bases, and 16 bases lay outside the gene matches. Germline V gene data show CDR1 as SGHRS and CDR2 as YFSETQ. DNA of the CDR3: TGCGCCAGCAGCCCCATCCGGGATAGCGGGAGTCCTGAGTACTTC. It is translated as CASSPIRDSGSPEYF.

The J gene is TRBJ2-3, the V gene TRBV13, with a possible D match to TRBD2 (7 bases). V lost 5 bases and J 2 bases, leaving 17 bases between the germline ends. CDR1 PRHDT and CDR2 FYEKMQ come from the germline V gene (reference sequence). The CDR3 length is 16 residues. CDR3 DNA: TGTGCCAGCAGCCCCCCCGGGGGGCCTTTCACAGATACGCAGTATTTT. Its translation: CASSPPGGPFTDTQYF.

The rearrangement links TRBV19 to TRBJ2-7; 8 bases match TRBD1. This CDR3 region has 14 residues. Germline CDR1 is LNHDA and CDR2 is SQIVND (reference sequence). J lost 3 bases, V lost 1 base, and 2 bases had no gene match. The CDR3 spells CASSIGQGIYEQYF. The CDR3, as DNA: TGTGCCAGTAGTATAGGACAGGGGATCTACGAGCAGTACTTC.

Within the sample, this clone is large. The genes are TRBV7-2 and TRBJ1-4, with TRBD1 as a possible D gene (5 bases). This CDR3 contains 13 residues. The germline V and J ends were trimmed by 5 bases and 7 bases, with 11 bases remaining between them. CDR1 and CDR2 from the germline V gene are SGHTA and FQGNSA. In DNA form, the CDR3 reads TGTGCCAGCAGCCTGGGGGGGGTTGAAAAACTGTTTTTT. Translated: CASSLGGVEKLFF.

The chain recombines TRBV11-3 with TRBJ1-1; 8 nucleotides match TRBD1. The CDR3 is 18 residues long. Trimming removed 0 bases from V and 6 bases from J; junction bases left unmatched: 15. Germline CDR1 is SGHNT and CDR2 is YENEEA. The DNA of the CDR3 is TGTGCCAGCAGCTTAGATCGTAGGACAGGGCGTCTGGGGGCTGAAGCTTTCTTT. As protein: CASSLDRRTGRLGAEAFF.

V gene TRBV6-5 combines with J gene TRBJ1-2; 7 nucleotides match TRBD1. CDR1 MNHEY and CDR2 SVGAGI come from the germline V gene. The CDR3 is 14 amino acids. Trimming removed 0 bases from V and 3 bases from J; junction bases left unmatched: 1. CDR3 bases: TGTGCCAGCAGTTACTCCGGGACAGACTATGGCTACACCTTC. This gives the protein CASSYSGTDYGYTF.

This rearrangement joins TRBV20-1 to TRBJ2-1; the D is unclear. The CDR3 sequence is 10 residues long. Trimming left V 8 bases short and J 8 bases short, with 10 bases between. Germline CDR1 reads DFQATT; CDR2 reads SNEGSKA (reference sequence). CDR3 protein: CSIDGHEQFF. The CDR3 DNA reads TGCAGTATAGATGGGCATGAGCAGTTCTTC.

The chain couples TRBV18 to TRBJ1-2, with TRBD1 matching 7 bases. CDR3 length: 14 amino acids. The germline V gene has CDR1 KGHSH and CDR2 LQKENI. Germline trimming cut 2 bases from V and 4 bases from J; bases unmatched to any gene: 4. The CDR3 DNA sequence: TGTGCCAGCTCACCAACAAGGGACAGCTATGGCTACACCTTC. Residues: CASSPTRDSYGYTF. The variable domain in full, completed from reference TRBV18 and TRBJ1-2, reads NAGVMQNPRHLVRRRGQEARLRCSPMKGHSHVYWYRQLPEEGLKFMVYLQKENIIDESGMPKERFSAEFPKEGPSILRIQQVVRGDSAAYFCASSPTRDSYGYTFGSGTRLTVV.

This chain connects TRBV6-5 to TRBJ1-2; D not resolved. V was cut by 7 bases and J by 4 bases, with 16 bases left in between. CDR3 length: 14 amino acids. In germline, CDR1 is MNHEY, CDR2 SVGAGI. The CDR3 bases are TGTGCCAGCAACGGGGAGGCCCGGGGCTATGGCTACACCTTC. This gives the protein CASNGEARGYGYTF.

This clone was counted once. In nucleotides, the CDR3 is TGTGCCTGGAACCTACAGGGGGGATCAGATACGCAGTATTTT. Translation gives CAWNLQGGSDTQYF. The rearrangement links TRBV30 to TRBJ2-3; 8 bases agree with TRBD1. Unmatched junction bases numbered 7, after V lost 4 bases and J lost 4 bases. The CDR3 contains 14 residues. Germline V gene sequence: CDR1 GTSNPN, CDR2 SVGIG (reference sequence).